The 22 T cell receptor beta chains listed next were all sequenced from one sample in a study of identical twins. TCRdb passed the 5' RACE reads through MiXCR, listing each CDR3 protein once. The repertoire holds about 530,000 distinct CDR3 sequences, with 20% to 25% as singletons. These sequences were also reported in another study, on yellow fever vaccine responses in identical twins.

The sequenced material came from CD4+ T cells sorted from blood. Receptors originate from a young woman in good health.

The chain joins TRBV24-1 to TRBJ2-3; D is tentatively TRBD1 or TRBD2 (5 bases each). The CDR3 is 16 amino acids. Germline lookup yields CDR1 KGHDR and CDR2 SFDVKD. Between the trimmed V and J ends, which lost 0 bases and 3 bases, there was a span of 12 bases. The CDR3 here is CATSDLSGKGTDTQYF. The CDR3 DNA reads TGTGCCACCAGTGATTTGTCGGGAAAGGGGACAGATACGCAGTATTTT.

This clonotype was counted only a few times. The chain couples TRBV6-1 to TRBJ2-1; the match to TRBD2 covers 12 bases. CDR1 and CDR2 from the germline V gene are MNHNS and SASEGT. There are 14 residues in the CDR3. The trim removed 5 bases at V and 9 bases at J, leaving 5 bases unmatched. This CDR3 reads CASSLAGGDIEQFF. The CDR3 DNA reads TGTGCCAGCAGTCTAGCGGGAGGGGATATTGAGCAGTTCTTC.

The chain recombines TRBV6-4 with TRBJ2-1; 8 nucleotides agree with TRBD1. The CDR3 is made up of 13 amino acids. Germline loops: CDR1 MRHNA, CDR2 SNTAGT. V lost 6 bases, J lost 8 bases, and 6 bases stayed unmatched. The CDR3 region is CASSRGPWDEQFF. In DNA form, the CDR3 reads TGTGCCAGCAGCAGGGGGCCATGGGATGAGCAGTTCTTC.

V gene TRBV27 combines with J gene TRBJ1-6; D may be TRBD1 (5 bases). The CDR3 covers 15 residues. Per germline, CDR1 MNHEY and CDR2 SMNVEV (reference sequence). V dropped 0 bases and J dropped 8 bases, with 11 bases sitting between them. The CDR3 spells CASSLSPGNDSPLHF. CDR3 in DNA: TGTGCCAGCAGTTTATCGCCAGGGAATGATTCACCCCTCCACTTT.

The chain uses TRBV20-1 and TRBJ2-2; D may be TRBD2 (6 bases). V dropped 3 bases and J dropped 3 bases, with 14 bases sitting between them. CDR1 is DFQATT, CDR2 SNEGSKA, per germline (reference sequence). This CDR3 has 15 residues. CDR3 DNA: TGCAGTGCTAGTCCCCGGGGGTGGTACACCGGGGAGCTGTTTTTT. This sequence encodes CSASPRGWYTGELFF.

This clonotype was observed many times. One end of the junction varies from germline; a read error may be responsible. The rearrangement links TRBV5-1 to TRBJ2-1, with no clear D. The CDR3 consists of 13 residues. Germline CDR1 SGHRS, CDR2 YFSETQ. The CDR3 is CASSSRAYNEQFF. The CDR3 nucleotides are TGTGCCAGCAGCTCAAGAGCCTACAATGAGCAGTTCTTC. The whole variable domain, filled in from reference TRBV5-1 and TRBJ2-1, reads KAGVTQTPRYLIKTRGQQVTLSCSPISGHRSVSWYQQTPGQGLQFLFEYFSETQRNKGNFPGRFSGRQFSNSRSEMNVSTLELGDSALYLCASSSRAYNEQFFGPGTRLTVL.

The chain recombines TRBV28 with TRBJ2-7, with TRBD1 matching 8 bases. Germline loops: CDR1 MDHEN, CDR2 SYDVKM. This CDR3 has 15 residues. The V segment lost 5 bases and the J segment 2 bases; nucleotides outside the gene matches: 8. CDR3 nucleotides: TGTGCCAGCAGTCCCACTCGACAGGGGACCTACGAGCAGTACGTC. As protein: CASSPTRQGTYEQYV.

There are a few counts of this clonotype. The chain uses TRBV24-1 and TRBJ2-4; D is possibly TRBD2 (6 bases). Trimming left V 3 bases short and J 3 bases short, with 17 bases between. Germline V gene sequence: CDR1 KGHDR, CDR2 SFDVKD. The CDR3 is 17 residues long. The CDR3 loop is CATSDGGSASGKNIQYF. The CDR3 DNA follows: TGTGCCACCAGTGATGGAGGGTCGGCCTCGGGCAAAAACATTCAGTACTTC.

This clonotype turned up a few times. V is TRBV5-1 and J is TRBJ2-3, with TRBD2 matching over 12 bases. Germline V lookup: CDR1 SGHRS, CDR2 YFSETQ. The CDR3 is made up of 16 amino acids. The V gene end was trimmed by 6 bases and the J gene end by 3 bases; junction bases not matched to a gene: 8. This chain's CDR3 is CASTVGLAGSTDTQYF. The CDR3 DNA reads TGCGCCAGCACCGTAGGACTAGCGGGAAGTACAGATACGCAGTATTTT.

This clonotype showed up just a few times. The V call is TRBV12-3 or TRBV12-4, the J call TRBJ2-7; unclear D gene. This CDR3 has 15 amino acids. V was pared by 6 bases and J by 2 bases, with 17 bases between. DNA for the CDR3: TGTGCCAGCAGCCTAGACAATCGAAAAACCTACGAGCAGTACTTC. This codes for CASSLDNRKTYEQYF.

V is TRBV6-1 and J is TRBJ2-7, with D possibly matching TRBD1 (6 bases). Germline-derived CDR1 and CDR2 are MNHNS and SASEGT. The CDR3 consists of 15 residues. The V gene lost 5 bases and the J gene lost 4 bases, with 18 bases spanning the gap. Here the CDR3 reads CASSKGGSSWYEQYF. DNA for the CDR3: TGTGCCAGCAGTAAAGGGGGTAGCTCTTGGTACGAGCAGTACTTC.

This clonotype was detected only a few times. The chain combines TRBV5-1 with TRBJ2-2; 12 nucleotides align to TRBD1. The V gene's germline CDR1 is SGHRS and CDR2 YFSETQ. The CDR3 spans 17 residues. The junction had 8 bases not matched to a gene; V was cut back by 4 bases and J by 4 bases. In nucleotides, the CDR3 is TGCGCCAGCAGCCTGGGGACAGGGGGCTTGACCACCGGGGAGCTGTTTTTT. The encoded protein is CASSLGTGGLTTGELFF.

This sequence joins TRBV29-1 and TRBJ2-1, with D possibly TRBD1 on 6 matching bases. Germline V gene data show CDR1 as SQVTM and CDR2 as ANQGSEA. The CDR3 covers 14 residues. V gave up 6 bases and J gave up 9 bases, with 21 bases separating them. This CDR3 is CSVARQESNSEQFF. CDR3 nucleotide sequence: TGCAGCGTAGCAAGACAGGAGTCTAACTCTGAGCAGTTCTTC.

This clonotype has just a few counts. The chain combines TRBV7-8 with TRBJ2-3; 15 bases map to TRBD2. The CDR3 contains 14 residues. The trim removed 5 bases at V and 11 bases at J, leaving 5 bases unmatched. Germline V lookup: CDR1 SGHVS, CDR2 FQNEAQ. The CDR3 DNA sequence: TGTGCCAGCAGCAGGGGACTAGCGGGAGGAGGGCAGTATTTT. This gives the protein CASSRGLAGGGQYF. Full variable domain (rest looked up from reference TRBV7-8 and TRBJ2-3): GAGVSQSPRYKVAKRGQDVALRCDPISGHVSLFWYQQALGQGPEFLTYFQNEAQLDKSGLPSDRFFAERPEGSVSTLKIQRTQQEDSAVYLCASSRGLAGGGQYFGPGTRLTVL.

In its sample, this clonotype was seen a few times. The chain joins TRBV29-1 to TRBJ2-1; no clear D gene. In germline, CDR1 is SQVTM, CDR2 ANQGSEA. V gave up 2 bases and J gave up 7 bases, with 6 bases separating them. The CDR3 sequence is 11 residues long. The CDR3 here is CSVEKQNEQFF. Here the CDR3 DNA reads TGCAGCGTTGAAAAGCAAAATGAGCAGTTCTTC.

This clonotype was picked up a small number of times. The chain uses TRBV6-5 and TRBJ2-6; D gene uncertain. The CDR3 extends over 17 amino acids. Per the germline V gene, CDR1 is MNHEY and CDR2 is SVGAGI. V lost 2 bases, J lost 0 bases, and 11 bases lay in between. The CDR3 sequence is CASSYPGSASGANVLTF. The CDR3 DNA sequence: TGTGCCAGCAGTTACCCCGGGTCGGCCTCTGGGGCCAACGTCCTGACTTTC.

The CDR3: CASSFSNTDTQYF. The CDR3, as DNA: TGTGCCAGCAGCTTTTCGAACACAGATACGCAGTATTTT. V gene TRBV7-2 combines with J gene TRBJ2-3; no reliable D call. This CDR3 is 13 amino acids long. V lost 3 bases, J lost 2 bases, and 6 bases lay in between. Germline V gene lookup returns CDR1 SGHTA and CDR2 FQGNSA. The full variable domain, in which reference TRBV7-2 and TRBJ2-3 provide the parts outside the CDR3, is GAGVSQSPSNKVTEKGKDVELRCDPISGHTALYWYRQSLGQGLEFLIYFQGNSAPDKSGLPSDRFSAERTGGSVSTLTIQRTQQEDSAVYLCASSFSNTDTQYFGPGTRLTVL.

The chain recombines TRBV5-1 with TRBJ2-6; 7 bases match TRBD1. Per germline, CDR1 SGHRS and CDR2 YFSETQ. V gave up 3 bases and J gave up 0 bases; unmatched junction bases: 6. This CDR3 has 17 amino acids. The CDR3 DNA reads TGCGCCAGCAGCTATTGGACAGGTGACTCTGGGGCCAACGTCCTGACTTTC. It translates to CASSYWTGDSGANVLTF.

The chain uses TRBV20-1 and TRBJ2-7; 8 bases are shared with TRBD2. Germline V CDR1 and CDR2: DFQATT, SNEGSKA (reference sequence). The CDR3 totals 15 residues. The V segment lost 6 bases and the J segment 4 bases; nucleotides outside the gene matches: 14. DNA of the CDR3: TGCAGTGCGTCTGGAGTAGCGGGATTGGGTTACGAGCAGTACTTC. This translates into CSASGVAGLGYEQYF.

The CDR3 loop reads CASSFGVAYGYTF. In DNA, the CDR3 is TGCGCCAGCAGCTTTGGGGTAGCATATGGCTACACCTTC. The V and J genes are TRBV5-1 and TRBJ1-2; no definite D call. Germline loops: CDR1 SGHRS, CDR2 YFSETQ. The CDR3 runs to 13 residues. Trimming removed 2 bases at V and 5 bases at J, with 10 bases between.

In this sample, this clonotype turned up many times. The chain employs TRBV6-1 and TRBJ1-1, with D possibly TRBD1 on 5 matching bases. Germline CDR1 is MNHNS and CDR2 is SASEGT. V was shortened by 5 bases and J by 1 base, with 8 bases between the two germline ends. The CDR3 is 13 amino acids. In DNA form, the CDR3 reads TGTGCCAGCAGTACTACAGGGAACACTGAAGCTTTCTTT. Protein product: CASSTTGNTEAFF.

There are a few counts of this clonotype. V and J are TRBV12-3 or TRBV12-4 and TRBJ2-4, with D unresolved. V was cut by 5 bases and J by 4 bases, with 3 bases left in between. This CDR3 has 11 amino acids. DNA of the CDR3: TGTGCCAGCAGTACTAAAAACATTCAGTACTTC. As protein: CASSTKNIQYF.